The entry that follows covers one T cell receptor (beta chain) sequence. Its antigen remains unidentified. Through 5' RACE with UMI labels, the TRB cDNA libraries were prepared. TCRdb re-analyzed the 5' RACE reads; it lists each CDR3 protein once, without DNA. Its listing shows tens of thousands of distinct CDR3 sequences. The record originates from a study of CXCR3-negative and CXCR3-positive naive CD8 T cells. Study-wide results and limits: CXCR3-positive naive cells carried more hydrophobic TRB CDR3s than CXCR3-negative naive cells did. With CXCR3 expression partially decreased after cryopreservation, most assays relied on fresh PBMCs.

Material for sequencing was naive CXCR3+ CD8+ T cells from blood. Subset in this sample: CD45RO-CCR7+CD27+CD95- naive CD8+ T cells expressing CXCR3 (TNR3+). The source of this sequence is a human donor in good health. Some clones in this sample may be carry-over from other donors' samples.

CDR3 region: CAISATKTARRTEAFF. The V call is TRBV10-3, the J call TRBJ1-1; TCRdb proposes TRBD1, but this gene call is untestable without DNA. The CDR3 runs to 16 residues. CDR1 ENHRY and CDR2 SYGVKD come from the germline V gene.